Listed below are T cell receptor beta chains from one sample, sequenced in a study of cytomegalovirus exposure and HLA in healthy donors. Profiled with immunoSEQ multiplex PCR; TCRdb holds only in-frame clones, not every one. The sample contains some 150,000 clones, 80% of which appear only once. Source material: PBMCs. The receptors originated from a man aged 30 to 39 in good health and CMV-seronegative. Each CDR3 is given with its conserved first and last residue. The D gene is left open where the match is weak. The size of a clone is reported for some rows only, either as once, few or many, or as a class for expanded clones.

len: 19; v_gene: TRBV7-5; abundance: .; d_gene: .; j_gene: TRBJ1-1; CDR3nt: TGTGCCAGAACCGAAATGGAGGCCGGGACAGGGGAAGTAGGCACTGAAGCTTTCTTT; CDR3aa: CARTEMEAGTGEVGTEAFF
len: 14; v_gene: TRBV5-1; abundance: .; d_gene: TRBD1; j_gene: TRBJ2-1; CDR3nt: TGCGCCAGCACGCCGGGACAGGGGGTCCATGAGCAGTTCTTC; CDR3aa: CASTPGQGVHEQFF
len: 13; v_gene: TRBV6-1; abundance: .; d_gene: TRBD1; j_gene: TRBJ1-1; CDR3nt: TGTGCCAGCAGTGTGGCCAGGGGGCAAGGGGCTTTCTTT; CDR3aa: CASSVARGQGAFF
len: 15; v_gene: TRBV5-1; abundance: .; d_gene: .; j_gene: TRBJ2-2; CDR3nt: TGCGCCAGCAGCTTAACTACCGGGATTACCGGGGAGCTGTTTTTT; CDR3aa: CASSLTTGITGELFF
len: 14; v_gene: TRBV29-1; abundance: .; d_gene: TRBD1; j_gene: TRBJ2-3; CDR3nt: TGCAGCTTACGGACAGGGTCTAGCACAGATACGCAGTATTTT; CDR3aa: CSLRTGSSTDTQYF
len: 14; v_gene: TRBV7-3; abundance: .; d_gene: .; j_gene: TRBJ2-2; CDR3nt: TGTGCCAGCAGCCCCCAGGCAGCGGCCGGGGAGCTGTTTTTT; CDR3aa: CASSPQAAAGELFF
len: 13; v_gene: TRBV29-1; abundance: .; d_gene: .; j_gene: TRBJ2-1; CDR3nt: TGCAGCGTTGAAGATCTCCCTCACAATGAGCAGTTCTTC; CDR3aa: CSVEDLPHNEQFF
len: 12; v_gene: TRBV28; abundance: .; d_gene: .; j_gene: TRBJ1-2; CDR3nt: TGTGCCAGCAGTAATAAGGGGTATGGCTACACCTTC; CDR3aa: CASSNKGYGYTF
len: 13; v_gene: TRBV9; abundance: .; d_gene: .; j_gene: TRBJ2-1; CDR3nt: TGTGCCAGCAGCGTAGACGGGAGCTCTGAGCAGTTCTTC; CDR3aa: CASSVDGSSEQFF
len: 14; v_gene: TRBV7-2; abundance: .; d_gene: .; j_gene: TRBJ2-1; CDR3nt: TGTGCCAGCACCACTTATGGCTCCTACAATGAGCAGTTCTTC; CDR3aa: CASTTYGSYNEQFF
len: 15; v_gene: TRBV27; abundance: .; d_gene: TRBD1; j_gene: TRBJ1-6; CDR3nt: TGTGCCAGCAGTCCAGGGGACAGGGTTACTTCACCCCTCCACTTT; CDR3aa: CASSPGDRVTSPLHF
len: 14; v_gene: TRBV5-1; abundance: .; d_gene: .; j_gene: TRBJ2-4; CDR3nt: TGCGCCAGCAGCTCCGGGGTAGCCAAAAACATTCAGTACTTC; CDR3aa: CASSSGVAKNIQYF
len: 14; v_gene: TRBV5-1; abundance: few; d_gene: .; j_gene: TRBJ2-3; CDR3nt: TGCGCCAGCAGCTTGGGACACAGCACAGATACGCAGTATTTT; CDR3aa: CASSLGHSTDTQYF
len: 18; v_gene: TRBV2; abundance: few; d_gene: .; j_gene: TRBJ2-1; CDR3nt: TGTGCCAGCAGTGAAGCGCTTCAGGGGGGTAGCGGGGACAATGAGCAGTTCTTC; CDR3aa: CASSEALQGGSGDNEQFF
len: 11; v_gene: TRBV25-1; abundance: once; d_gene: .; j_gene: TRBJ1-2; CDR3nt: TGTGCCAGCAGTGAATCCGATGGCTACACCTTC; CDR3aa: CASSESDGYTF
len: 13; v_gene: TRBV29-1; abundance: .; d_gene: TRBD1; j_gene: TRBJ1-1; CDR3nt: TGCAGCGCCCAAGTGGGCAGGGGGCGCGGAGCTTTCTTT; CDR3aa: CSAQVGRGRGAFF
len: 15; v_gene: TRBV7-8; abundance: .; d_gene: .; j_gene: TRBJ2-3; CDR3nt: TGTGCCAGCAGCTTAAACAGGTTTTCGGGAGATACGCAGTATTTT; CDR3aa: CASSLNRFSGDTQYF
len: 13; v_gene: TRBV27; abundance: once; d_gene: .; j_gene: TRBJ1-2; CDR3nt: TGTGCCAGCAGTTTGGGGGGGGGAGATGGCTACACCTTC; CDR3aa: CASSLGGGDGYTF
len: 13; v_gene: TRBV5-5; abundance: .; d_gene: .; j_gene: TRBJ2-3; CDR3nt: TGTGCCAGCAGCCCAGGGGGGACAGATACGCAGTATTTT; CDR3aa: CASSPGGTDTQYF
len: 13; v_gene: TRBV5-4; abundance: .; d_gene: .; j_gene: TRBJ1-4; CDR3nt: TGTGCCAGCAGCTTGACAGGGAATGAAAAACTGTTTTTT; CDR3aa: CASSLTGNEKLFF
len: 13; v_gene: TRBV7-9; abundance: few; d_gene: .; j_gene: TRBJ1-1; CDR3nt: TGTGCCAGCACCCCCGCCAGGGTACCTGAAGCTTTCTTT; CDR3aa: CASTPARVPEAFF
len: 13; v_gene: TRBV5-1; abundance: .; d_gene: TRBD1; j_gene: TRBJ1-4; CDR3nt: TGCGCCAGCAGCGACAGGGTCGATGAAAAACTGTTTTTT; CDR3aa: CASSDRVDEKLFF
len: 15; v_gene: TRBV9; abundance: once; d_gene: .; j_gene: TRBJ1-5; CDR3nt: TGTGCCAGCAGCTCCTCCGGGGTTAGCAATCAGCCCCAGCATTTT; CDR3aa: CASSSSGVSNQPQHF
len: 14; v_gene: TRBV5-1; abundance: few; d_gene: .; j_gene: TRBJ1-1; CDR3nt: TGCGCCAGCAGCCCGGGACTCACGAACACTGAAGCTTTCTTT; CDR3aa: CASSPGLTNTEAFF
len: 15; v_gene: TRBV5-1; abundance: .; d_gene: TRBD2; j_gene: TRBJ2-5; CDR3nt: TGCGCCAGCAGCCCCCTGGGACTAACTCAAGAGACCCAGTACTTC; CDR3aa: CASSPLGLTQETQYF
len: 15; v_gene: TRBV19; abundance: .; d_gene: .; j_gene: TRBJ2-7; CDR3nt: TGTGCCAGTAGCTTCGGCCAGGGTCCCTCCTACGAGCAGTACTTC; CDR3aa: CASSFGQGPSYEQYF
len: 16; v_gene: TRBV27; abundance: .; d_gene: .; j_gene: TRBJ1-1; CDR3nt: TGTGCCAGCAGTTTACGTATGGGGGCGCGGGACACTGAAGCTTTCTTT; CDR3aa: CASSLRMGARDTEAFF
len: 15; v_gene: TRBV4-1; abundance: .; d_gene: TRBD2; j_gene: TRBJ2-1; CDR3nt: TGCGCCAGCAAAAGACTAGCGGGAGTAGCGGGTGAGCAGTTCTTC; CDR3aa: CASKRLAGVAGEQFF
len: 12; v_gene: TRBV27; abundance: .; d_gene: .; j_gene: TRBJ2-1; CDR3nt: TGTGCCAGCGGGCTACCAAACAATGAGCAGTTCTTC; CDR3aa: CASGLPNNEQFF
len: 15; v_gene: TRBV6-5; abundance: .; d_gene: .; j_gene: TRBJ1-4; CDR3nt: TGTGCCAGCAGTTTATACAGTGCAACTAATGAAAAACTGTTTTTT; CDR3aa: CASSLYSATNEKLFF
len: 14; v_gene: TRBV7-6; abundance: few; d_gene: TRBD2; j_gene: TRBJ2-7; CDR3nt: TGTGCCAGCAGCTTCGGGGGGGCTTCCTACGAGCAGTACTTC; CDR3aa: CASSFGGASYEQYF
len: 16; v_gene: TRBV5-4; abundance: few; d_gene: .; j_gene: TRBJ1-4; CDR3nt: TGTGCCAGCAGCTTATATATCGGGCAGGGGAATGAAAAACTGTTTTTT; CDR3aa: CASSLYIGQGNEKLFF